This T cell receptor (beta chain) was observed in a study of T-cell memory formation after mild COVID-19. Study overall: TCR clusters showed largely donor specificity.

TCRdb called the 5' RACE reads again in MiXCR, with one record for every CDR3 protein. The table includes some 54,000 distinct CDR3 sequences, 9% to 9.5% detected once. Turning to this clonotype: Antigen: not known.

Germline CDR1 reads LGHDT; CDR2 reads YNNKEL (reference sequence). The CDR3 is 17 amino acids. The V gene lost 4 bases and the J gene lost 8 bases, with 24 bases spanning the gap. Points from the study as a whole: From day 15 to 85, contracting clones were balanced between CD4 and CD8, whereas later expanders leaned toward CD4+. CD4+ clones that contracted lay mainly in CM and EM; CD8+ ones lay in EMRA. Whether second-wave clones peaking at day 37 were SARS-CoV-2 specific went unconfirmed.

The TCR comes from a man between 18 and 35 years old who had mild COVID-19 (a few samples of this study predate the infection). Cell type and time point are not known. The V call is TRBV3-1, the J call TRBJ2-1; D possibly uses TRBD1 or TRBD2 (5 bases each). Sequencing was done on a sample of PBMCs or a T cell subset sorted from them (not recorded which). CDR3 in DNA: TGTGCCAGCAGCCCTCGTCGGGGCGGGCCTCATTGGGATGAGCAGTTCTTC. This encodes CASSPRRGGPHWDEQFF.